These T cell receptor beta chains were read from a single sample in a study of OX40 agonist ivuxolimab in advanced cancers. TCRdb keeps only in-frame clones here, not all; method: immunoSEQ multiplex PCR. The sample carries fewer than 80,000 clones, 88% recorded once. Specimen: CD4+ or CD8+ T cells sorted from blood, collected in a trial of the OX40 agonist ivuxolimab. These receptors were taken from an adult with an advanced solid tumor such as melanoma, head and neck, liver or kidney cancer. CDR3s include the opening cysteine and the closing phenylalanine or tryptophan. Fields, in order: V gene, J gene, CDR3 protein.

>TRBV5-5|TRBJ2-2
CASSLEGALPGELFF
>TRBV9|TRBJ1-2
CASSQQQGWGGYTF
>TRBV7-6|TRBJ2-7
CASSPLAGQGQSYEQYF
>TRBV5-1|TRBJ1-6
CASSSGQGRSYNSPLHF
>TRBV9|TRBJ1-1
CASSPSWDREAFF
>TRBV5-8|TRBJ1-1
CASSLLNTEAFF
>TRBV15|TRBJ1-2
CATSRAQYYGYTF
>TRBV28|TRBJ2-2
CAALWGGTGELFF
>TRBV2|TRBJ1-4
CASSVDRSSEKLFF
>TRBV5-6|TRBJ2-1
CASSLRTSGGWSDNEQFF
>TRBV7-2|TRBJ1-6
CASSPTRGGNSPLHF
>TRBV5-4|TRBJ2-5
CASSQTGGVQETQYF
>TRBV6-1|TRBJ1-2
CASSEASGDGGYTF
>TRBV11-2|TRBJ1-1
CASSLAYLTGKNTEAFF
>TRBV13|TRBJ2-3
CASSLGVSFTSTDTQYF
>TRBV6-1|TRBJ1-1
CASSEKGDTEAFF
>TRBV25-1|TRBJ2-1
CASSELSSGDNEQFF
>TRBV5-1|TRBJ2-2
CASSLRLGQGTGELFF
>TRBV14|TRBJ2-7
CASSPGLDSTYEQYF
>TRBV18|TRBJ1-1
CASSPQRGGLHGNTEAFF
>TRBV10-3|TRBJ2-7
CAIRTGVDEQYF
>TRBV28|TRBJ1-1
CASSLVQQGAEAFF
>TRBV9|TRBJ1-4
CASSPRTGGNEKLFF
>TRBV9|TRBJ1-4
CASSERTNEKLFF
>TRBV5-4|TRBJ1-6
CASSLADRVGSPLHF
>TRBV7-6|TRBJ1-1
CASSLGDRAIDSTEAFF